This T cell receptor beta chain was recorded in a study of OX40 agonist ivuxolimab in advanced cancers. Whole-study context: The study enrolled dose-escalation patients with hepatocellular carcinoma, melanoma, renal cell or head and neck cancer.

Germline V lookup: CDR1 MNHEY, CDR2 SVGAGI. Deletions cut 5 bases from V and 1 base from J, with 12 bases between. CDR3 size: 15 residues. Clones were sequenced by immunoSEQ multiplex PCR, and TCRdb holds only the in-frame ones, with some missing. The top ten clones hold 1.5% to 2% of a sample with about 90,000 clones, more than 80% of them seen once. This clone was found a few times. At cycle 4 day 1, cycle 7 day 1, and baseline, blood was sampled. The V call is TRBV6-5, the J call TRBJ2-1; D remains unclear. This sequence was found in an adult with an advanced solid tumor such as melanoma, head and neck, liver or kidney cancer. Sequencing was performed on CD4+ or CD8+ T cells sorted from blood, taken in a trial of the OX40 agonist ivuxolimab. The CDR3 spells CASSPVITSYNEQFF. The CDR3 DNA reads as TGTGCCAGCAGTCCAGTCATTACTTCCTACAATGAGCAGTTCTTC.